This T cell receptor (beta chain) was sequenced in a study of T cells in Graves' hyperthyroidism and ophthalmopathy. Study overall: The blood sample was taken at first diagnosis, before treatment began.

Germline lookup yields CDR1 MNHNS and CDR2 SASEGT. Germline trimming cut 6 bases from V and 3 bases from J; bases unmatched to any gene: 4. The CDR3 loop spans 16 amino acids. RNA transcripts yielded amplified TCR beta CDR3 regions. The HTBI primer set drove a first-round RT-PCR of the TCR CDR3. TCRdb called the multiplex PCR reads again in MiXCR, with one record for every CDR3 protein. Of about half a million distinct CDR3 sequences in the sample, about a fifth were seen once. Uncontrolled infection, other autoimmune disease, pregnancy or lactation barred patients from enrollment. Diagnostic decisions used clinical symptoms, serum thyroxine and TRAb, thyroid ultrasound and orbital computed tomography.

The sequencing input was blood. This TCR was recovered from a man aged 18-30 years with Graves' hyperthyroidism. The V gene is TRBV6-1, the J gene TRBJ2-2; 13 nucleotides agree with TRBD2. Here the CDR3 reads CASSHGTSGDTGELFF. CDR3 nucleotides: TGTGCCAGCAGCCACGGGACTAGCGGGGACACCGGGGAGCTGTTTTTT.